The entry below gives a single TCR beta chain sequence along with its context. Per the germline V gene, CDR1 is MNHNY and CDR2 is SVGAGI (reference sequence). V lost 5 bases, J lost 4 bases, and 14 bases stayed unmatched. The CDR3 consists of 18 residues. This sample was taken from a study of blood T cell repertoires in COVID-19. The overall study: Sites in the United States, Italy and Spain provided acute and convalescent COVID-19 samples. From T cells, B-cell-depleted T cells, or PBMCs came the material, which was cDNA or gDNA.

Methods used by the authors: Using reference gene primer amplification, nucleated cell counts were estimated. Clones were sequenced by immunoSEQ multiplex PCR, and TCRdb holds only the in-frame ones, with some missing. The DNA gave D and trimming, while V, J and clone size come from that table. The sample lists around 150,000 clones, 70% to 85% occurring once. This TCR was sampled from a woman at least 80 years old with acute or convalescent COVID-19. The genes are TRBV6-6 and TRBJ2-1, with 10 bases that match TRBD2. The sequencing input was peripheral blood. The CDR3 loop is CASSPSGRANRGYNEQFF. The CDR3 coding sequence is TGTGCCAGCAGTCCAAGCGGGAGGGCCAATCGGGGTTACAATGAGCAGTTCTTC.